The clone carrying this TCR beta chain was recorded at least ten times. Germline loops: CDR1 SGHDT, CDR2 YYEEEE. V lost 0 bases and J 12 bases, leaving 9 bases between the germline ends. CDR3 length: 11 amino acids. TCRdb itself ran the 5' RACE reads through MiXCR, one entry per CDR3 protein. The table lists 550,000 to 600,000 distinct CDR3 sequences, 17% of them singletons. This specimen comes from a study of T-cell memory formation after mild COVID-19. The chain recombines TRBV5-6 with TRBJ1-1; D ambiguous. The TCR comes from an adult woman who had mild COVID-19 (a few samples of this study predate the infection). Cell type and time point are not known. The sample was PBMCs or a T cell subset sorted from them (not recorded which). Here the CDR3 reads CASSLGFVTFF. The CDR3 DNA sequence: TGTGCCAGCAGCTTGGGCTTCGTGACTTTCTTT.